What follows is one T cell receptor beta chain and its context. The authors' processing: Amplifying reference gene primers gave estimates of nucleated cell counts. Repertoires were generated with immunoSEQ multiplex PCR, while TCRdb's copy carries only in-frame clones and drops some. The DNA gave D and trimming, while V, J and clone size come from that table. The table has about 48,000 clones, approximately 84% seen once. This sample is part of a study of blood T cell repertoires in COVID-19. The CDR3 covers 14 residues. The germline gives CDR1 MNHEY, CDR2 SVGAGI. V was pared by 6 bases and J by 2 bases, with 5 bases of the junction left unmatched.

This clonotype originated in a woman of 80 years or more with COVID-19, enrolled during active disease. V usage is TRBV6-5 and J usage is TRBJ2-7, with 9 bases identical to TRBD2. Input material: peripheral blood. This CDR3 reads CASRRTSVAYEQYF. DNA for the CDR3: TGTGCCAGCAGGCGGACTAGCGTTGCCTACGAGCAGTACTTC.